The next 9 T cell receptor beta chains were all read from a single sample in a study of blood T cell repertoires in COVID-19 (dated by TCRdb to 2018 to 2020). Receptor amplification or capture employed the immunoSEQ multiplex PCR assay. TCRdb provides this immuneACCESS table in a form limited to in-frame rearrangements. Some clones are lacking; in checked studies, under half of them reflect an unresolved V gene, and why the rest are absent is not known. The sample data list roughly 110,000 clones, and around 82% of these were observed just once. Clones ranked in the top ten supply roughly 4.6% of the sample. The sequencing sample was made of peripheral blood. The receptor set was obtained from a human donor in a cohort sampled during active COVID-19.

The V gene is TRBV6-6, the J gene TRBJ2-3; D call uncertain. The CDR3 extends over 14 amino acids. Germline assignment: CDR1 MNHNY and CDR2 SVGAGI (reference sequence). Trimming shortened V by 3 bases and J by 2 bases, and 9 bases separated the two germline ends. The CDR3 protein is CASSYVTNTDTQYF. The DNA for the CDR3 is TGTGCCAGCAGTTATGTGACAAACACAGATACGCAGTATTTT.

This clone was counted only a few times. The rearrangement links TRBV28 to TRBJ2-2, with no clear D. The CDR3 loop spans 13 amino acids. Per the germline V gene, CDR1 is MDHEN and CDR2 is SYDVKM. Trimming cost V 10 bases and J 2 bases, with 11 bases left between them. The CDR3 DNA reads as TGTGCCACCTCCTCCGGTAACACCGGGGAGCTGTTTTTT. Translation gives CATSSGNTGELFF.

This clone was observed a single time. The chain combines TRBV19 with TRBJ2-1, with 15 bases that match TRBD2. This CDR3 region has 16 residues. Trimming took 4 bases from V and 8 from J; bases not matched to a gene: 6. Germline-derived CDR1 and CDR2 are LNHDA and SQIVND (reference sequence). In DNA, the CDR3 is TGTGCCAGTAGTACAGGACTAGCGGGAGGGCTGGATGAGCAGTTCTTC. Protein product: CASSTGLAGGLDEQFF.

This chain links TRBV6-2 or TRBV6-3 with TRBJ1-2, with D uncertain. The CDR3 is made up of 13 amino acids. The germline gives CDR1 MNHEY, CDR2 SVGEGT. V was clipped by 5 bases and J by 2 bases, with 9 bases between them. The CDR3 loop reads CASSKQRNYGYTF. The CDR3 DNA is TGTGCCAGCAGTAAGCAGCGCAACTATGGCTACACCTTC.

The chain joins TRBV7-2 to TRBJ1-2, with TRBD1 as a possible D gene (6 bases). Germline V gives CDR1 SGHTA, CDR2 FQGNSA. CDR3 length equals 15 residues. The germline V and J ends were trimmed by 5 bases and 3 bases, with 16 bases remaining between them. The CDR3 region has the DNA TGTGCCAGCAGCCCCCGTGGGGGGGCAGACTATGGCTACACCTTC. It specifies CASSPRGGADYGYTF. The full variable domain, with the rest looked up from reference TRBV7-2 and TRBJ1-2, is GAGVSQSPSNKVTEKGKDVELRCDPISGHTALYWYRQSLGQGLEFLIYFQGNSAPDKSGLPSDRFSAERTGGSVSTLTIQRTQQEDSAVYLCASSPRGGADYGYTFGSGTRLTVV.

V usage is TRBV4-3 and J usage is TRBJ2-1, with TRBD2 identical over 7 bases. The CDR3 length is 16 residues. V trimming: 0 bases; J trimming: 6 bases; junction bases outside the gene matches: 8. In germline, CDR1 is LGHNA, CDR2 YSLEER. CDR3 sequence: CASSQDKTSRGNEQFF. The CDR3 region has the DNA TGCGCCAGCAGCCAAGATAAGACTAGCCGGGGCAATGAGCAGTTCTTC.

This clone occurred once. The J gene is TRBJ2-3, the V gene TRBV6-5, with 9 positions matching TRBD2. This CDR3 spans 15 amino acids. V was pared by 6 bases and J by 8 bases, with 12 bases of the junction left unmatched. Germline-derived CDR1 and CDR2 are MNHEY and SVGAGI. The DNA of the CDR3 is TGTGCCAGCAGCAATCTAGCGGGACCCCCCGGTACGCAGTATTTT. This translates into CASSNLAGPPGTQYF.

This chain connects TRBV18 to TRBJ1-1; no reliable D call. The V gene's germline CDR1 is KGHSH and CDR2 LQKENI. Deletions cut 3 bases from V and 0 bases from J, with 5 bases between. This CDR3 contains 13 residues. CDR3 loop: CASSPLLNTEAFF. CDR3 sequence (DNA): TGTGCCAGCTCACCCCTACTGAACACTGAAGCTTTCTTT. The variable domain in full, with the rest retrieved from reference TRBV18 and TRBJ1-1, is NAGVMQNPRHLVRRRGQEARLRCSPMKGHSHVYWYRQLPEEGLKFMVYLQKENIIDESGMPKERFSAEFPKEGPSILRIQQVVRGDSAAYFCASSPLLNTEAFFGQGTRLTVV.

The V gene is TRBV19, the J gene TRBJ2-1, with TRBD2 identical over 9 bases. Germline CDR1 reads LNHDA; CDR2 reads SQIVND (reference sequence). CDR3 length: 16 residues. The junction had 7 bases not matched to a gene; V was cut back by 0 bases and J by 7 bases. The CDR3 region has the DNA TGTGCCAGTAGTATAGATCTAGCGCGGGAGGGGAATGAGCAGTTCTTC. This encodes CASSIDLAREGNEQFF.